The 23 T cell receptor gamma chains listed next were all sequenced from one sample in a study of Vδ1+ human thymocytes. Study conclusions and caveats: Thymic TRG and TRD repertoires appeared highly polyclonal, with Gaussian CDR3 length distributions.

RNA was extracted from the cells and then reverse transcribed. The CDR3 regions were amplified by multiplex PCR from V-gene primers to a constant-region primer. TCRdb re-analyzed the multiplex PCR reads via CATT. The sample records 36,000 or so gamma-chain clones, around 20% being singletons. Their cognate antigens are unknown. Material: Vdelta1+ gamma-delta thymocytes from the thymus. Noted subset: FACS-sorted CD3+ TCRalphabeta- TCRVdelta1+ TCRVdelta2- thymocytes. Source of these receptors: a girl less than two years old who had congenital heart surgery.

By its share, this clone is medium-sized. This CDR3 is also generated by other DNA sequences in the sample. The V call is TRGV8, the J call TRGJ1 or TRGJ2. J lost 0 bases, V lost 4 bases, and 3 bases had no gene match. Germline lookup yields CDR1 VENAVY and CDR2 YDSYNSRV. The CDR3 extends over 13 amino acids. CDR3 region: CATWDLNYYKKLF. The CDR3 coding sequence is TGTGCCACCTGGGACCTGAATTATTATAAGAAACTCTTT.

In regard to this clone: At the DNA level, this CDR3 is encoded by other sequences in the same sample as well. The chain carries TRGV4 and TRGJ1 or TRGJ2. The CDR3 extends over 14 amino acids. CDR1 and CDR2 from the germline V gene are EGSTGY and YDSYTSSV. The trim removed 0 bases at V and 4 bases at J, leaving 6 bases unmatched. The CDR3 loop is CATWDGPWYYKKLF. The CDR3 DNA sequence: TGTGCCACCTGGGATGGGCCGTGGTATTATAAGAAACTCTTT.

V usage is TRGV3 and J usage is TRGJ1 or TRGJ2. This CDR3 has 10 residues. Per the germline V gene, CDR1 is VTNTFY and CDR2 is YDVSTARD (reference sequence). Losses at the gene ends were 10 bases for V and 6 bases for J; bases not matched to a gene: 6. The CDR3 nucleotides read TGTGCCACGGCGGGTTATAAGAAACTCTTT. This sequence encodes CATAGYKKLF.

This chain links TRGV2 with TRGJ1 or TRGJ2. After removal of 4 bases from V and 5 bases from J, the junction contained 11 bases not matched to a gene. This CDR3 has 14 residues. Germline loops: CDR1 EGSNGY, CDR2 YDSYNSKV. The chain's CDR3 is CATWDGPYHYKKLF. CDR3 nucleotide sequence: TGTGCCACCTGGGATGGGCCTTATCATTATAAGAAACTCTTT.

This clone was observed a few times. The chain recombines TRGV3 with TRGJ1 or TRGJ2. The CDR3 contains 14 residues. Germline values: CDR1 VTNTFY, CDR2 YDVSTARD (reference sequence). The J segment lost 3 bases and the V segment lost 3 bases, leaving 8 bases of the junction unmatched. CDR3 bases: TGTGCCACCTGGGACGCATGGTCTTATTATAAGAAACTCTTT. Its protein product is CATWDAWSYYKKLF.

There are a few counts of this clone. The J gene is TRGJP2, the V gene TRGV5. Looked up from germline, CDR1 is VINAFY and CDR2 is YDVSNSKD. This CDR3 has 14 amino acids. V was pared by 11 bases and J by 0 bases, with 9 bases of the junction left unmatched. The CDR3 loop is CAITENSSDWIKTF. CDR3 bases: TGTGCCATCACCGAGAATAGTAGTGATTGGATCAAGACGTTT.

J is TRGJ1 or TRGJ2 and V is TRGV3. The CDR3 spans 14 residues. V lost 0 bases to trimming and J lost 7 bases; unmatched junction nucleotides: 9. Per germline, CDR1 VTNTFY and CDR2 YDVSTARD (reference sequence). DNA of the CDR3: TGTGCCACCTGGGACAGGCGAAGGTGGTATAAGAAACTCTTT. Translation: CATWDRRRWYKKLF.

The chain has TRGV4 and TRGJ1 or TRGJ2. The CDR3 consists of 17 residues. J was trimmed by 0 bases and V by 0 bases; bases with no gene match: 11. CDR1 EGSTGY and CDR2 YDSYTSSV come from the germline V gene. The DNA of the CDR3 is TGTGCCACCTGGGATGGGTCGTACCAAGGGAATTATTATAAGAAACTCTTT. This translates into CATWDGSYQGNYYKKLF.

Of note for this clone: The same CDR3 is also encoded by other DNA sequences in this sample. The chain employs TRGV4 and TRGJ1 or TRGJ2. Germline V lookup: CDR1 EGSTGY, CDR2 YDSYTSSV. V lost 0 bases, J lost 4 bases, and 6 bases stayed unmatched. The CDR3 is 14 residues long. The CDR3 loop is CATWDGLGYYKKLF. The CDR3 DNA reads TGTGCCACCTGGGATGGGCTCGGGTATTATAAGAAACTCTTT.

There are a few counts of this clone. This chain connects TRGV2 to TRGJ1 or TRGJ2. This CDR3 is 13 amino acids long. The V segment lost 5 bases and the J segment 10 bases; nucleotides outside the gene matches: 14. Germline CDR1 and CDR2: EGSNGY and YDSYNSKV. The chain's CDR3 is CATWGEIQGKKLF. In DNA, the CDR3 is TGTGCCACCTGGGGAGAAATTCAGGGAAAGAAACTCTTT.

This clone showed up just a few times. This rearrangement joins TRGV9 to TRGJ1 or TRGJ2. CDR1 and CDR2 (germline): GITISATS, ISYDGTV (reference sequence). CDR3 length: 13 residues. V trimming: 2 bases; J trimming: 5 bases; junction bases outside the gene matches: 6. CDR3 protein: CALWEAGNYKKLF. CDR3 sequence (DNA): TGTGCCTTGTGGGAGGCCGGAAATTATAAGAAACTCTTT.

The chain links TRGV8 to TRGJ1 or TRGJ2. V dropped 0 bases and J dropped 5; count of bases not matched to a gene: 4. The CDR3 is 13 residues long. The germline V gene encodes CDR1 VENAVY and CDR2 YDSYNSRV. This CDR3 is CATWDRHHYKKLF. The CDR3 DNA is TGTGCCACCTGGGATAGGCATCATTATAAGAAACTCTTT.

This clone was detected a few times. This rearrangement joins TRGV8 to TRGJ1 or TRGJ2. This CDR3 has 13 residues. V trimming: 2 bases; J trimming: 4 bases; junction bases outside the gene matches: 5. Looked up from germline, CDR1 is VENAVY and CDR2 is YDSYNSRV. The CDR3 protein is CATWDNVYYKKLF. CDR3 in DNA: TGTGCCACCTGGGATAATGTGTATTATAAGAAACTCTTT.

This clone was counted between two and nine times. The chain carries TRGV3 and TRGJ1 or TRGJ2. The junction had 5 bases not matched to a gene; V was cut back by 3 bases and J by 9 bases. Germline V gene sequence: CDR1 VTNTFY, CDR2 YDVSTARD (reference sequence). The CDR3 consists of 11 residues. CDR3 protein: CATWDVGKKLF. Written as DNA, the CDR3 is TGTGCCACCTGGGACGTGGGTAAGAAACTCTTT.

This clone has just a few counts. The chain has TRGV4 and TRGJ1 or TRGJ2. Germline V lookup: CDR1 EGSTGY, CDR2 YDSYTSSV. The CDR3 length is 12 residues. The ends lost 5 bases at V and 6 bases at J; junction bases unmatched: 7. The CDR3 sequence: CATWAWGYKKLF. CDR3 nucleotide sequence: TGTGCCACCTGGGCGTGGGGTTATAAGAAACTCTTT.

This chain links TRGV2 with TRGJ1 or TRGJ2. The CDR3 loop spans 14 amino acids. The J segment lost 7 bases and the V segment lost 0 bases, leaving 9 bases of the junction unmatched. Per germline, CDR1 EGSNGY and CDR2 YDSYNSKV. DNA of the CDR3: TGTGCCACCTGGGACGGGCAGTGGGGATATAAGAAACTCTTT. Translating it yields CATWDGQWGYKKLF.

The rearrangement uses TRGV3 and TRGJ1 or TRGJ2. The CDR3 totals 15 residues. Germline assignment: CDR1 VTNTFY and CDR2 YDVSTARD (reference sequence). The V gene end was trimmed by 0 bases and the J gene end by 3 bases; junction bases not matched to a gene: 8. The CDR3 reads CATWDRPEGYYKKLF. The CDR3 DNA is TGTGCCACCTGGGACAGGCCGGAGGGTTATTATAAGAAACTCTTT.

This clone was detected only a few times. The V and J genes are TRGV9 and TRGJ1 or TRGJ2. From germline, CDR1 is GITISATS and CDR2 ISYDGTV (reference sequence). The junction had 8 bases not matched to a gene; V was cut back by 4 bases and J by 2 bases. The CDR3 spans 14 residues. This CDR3 reads CALWEGGYYYKKLF. For the CDR3, the DNA is TGTGCCTTGTGGGAAGGCGGATATTATTATAAGAAACTCTTT.

This clone was counted between two and nine times. The chain uses TRGV8 and TRGJP1. The V gene end was trimmed by 6 bases and the J gene end by 12 bases; junction bases not matched to a gene: 4. Germline values: CDR1 VENAVY, CDR2 YDSYNSRV. The CDR3 sequence is 10 residues long. In nucleotides, the CDR3 is TGTGCCACCTGGTGCGGGTTCAAGATATTT. Translated, it gives CATWCGFKIF.

The chain couples TRGV4 to TRGJ1 or TRGJ2. Losses at the gene ends were 4 bases for V and 9 bases for J; bases not matched to a gene: 21. The germline gives CDR1 EGSTGY, CDR2 YDSYTSSV. This CDR3 has 16 residues. The CDR3 protein is CATWDALPLEARKKLF. The CDR3 DNA reads as TGTGCCACCTGGGACGCTCTCCCGCTAGAAGCCCGTAAGAAACTCTTT.

A remark on this clone: Other nucleotide sequences in the sample specify the same CDR3. The chain has TRGV9 and TRGJ1 or TRGJ2. This CDR3 region has 14 residues. The V gene end was trimmed by 0 bases and the J gene end by 6 bases; junction bases not matched to a gene: 8. Germline-derived CDR1 and CDR2 are GITISATS and ISYDGTV (reference sequence). Here the CDR3 reads CALWEVRRGYKKLF. The DNA of the CDR3 is TGTGCCTTGTGGGAGGTGCGACGGGGTTATAAGAAACTCTTT.

Notes on this clone: The same CDR3 arises from other DNA sequences in this sample as well. V usage is TRGV9 and J usage is TRGJ1 or TRGJ2. This CDR3 is 14 amino acids long. From germline, CDR1 is GITISATS and CDR2 ISYDGTV (reference sequence). V gave up 0 bases and J gave up 1 base; unmatched junction bases: 3. The CDR3 loop reads CALWEVTNYYKKLF. CDR3 nucleotides: TGTGCCTTGTGGGAGGTGACCAATTATTATAAGAAACTCTTT.

This clone is medium-sized by share. This chain connects TRGV8 to TRGJ1 or TRGJ2. The CDR3 is 10 amino acids. Unmatched junction bases numbered 1, after V lost 4 bases and J lost 7 bases. Germline loops: CDR1 VENAVY, CDR2 YDSYNSRV. The CDR3 sequence: CATWEYKKLF. As DNA, the CDR3 is TGTGCCACCTGGGAATATAAGAAACTCTTT.